The source of this T cell receptor beta chain is a study of T-cell reconstitution after alpha-beta-depleted transplantation in children. This clonotype was seen repeatedly, ten times or more. Unique molecular identifiers were incorporated during preparation of the TCRbeta library. TCRdb redid the calling of the PCR reads with MiXCR, one entry per CDR3 protein. Counted here are 350,000 to 450,000 distinct CDR3 sequences, roughly 22% occurring once; the ten biggest clones make up around 4%. The CDR3 spans 13 residues. From germline, CDR1 is DFQATT and CDR2 SNEGSKA (reference sequence). The V end was cut by 0 bases, the J end by 0 bases, with 3 bases between.

This clonotype originated in a human donor who donated a stem cell graft to a child with acute myeloid leukemia. The specimen was PBMCs from the stem cell graft donor, collected from the stem cell graft. This chain connects TRBV20-1 to TRBJ2-4; the D is unclear. The CDR3 nucleotides read TGCAGTGCTAGAGATCTAGCCAAAAACATTCAGTACTTC. Its translation: CSARDLAKNIQYF.